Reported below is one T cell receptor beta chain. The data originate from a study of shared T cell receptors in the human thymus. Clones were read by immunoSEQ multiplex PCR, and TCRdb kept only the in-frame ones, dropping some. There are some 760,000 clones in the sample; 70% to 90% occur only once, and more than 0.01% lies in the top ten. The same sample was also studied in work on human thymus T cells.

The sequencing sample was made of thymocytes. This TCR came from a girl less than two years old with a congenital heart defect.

CDR3 loop: CASSPLRTTLQETQYF. CDR3 coding DNA: TGTGCCAGCAGCCCGTTACGGACTACCCTTCAAGAGACCCAGTACTTC. J is TRBJ2-5 and V is TRBV14, with D maybe TRBD2 (6 bases). Trimming left V 4 bases short and J 2 bases short, with 17 bases between. This CDR3 spans 16 amino acids. Looked up from germline, CDR1 is SGHDN and CDR2 is FVKESK.